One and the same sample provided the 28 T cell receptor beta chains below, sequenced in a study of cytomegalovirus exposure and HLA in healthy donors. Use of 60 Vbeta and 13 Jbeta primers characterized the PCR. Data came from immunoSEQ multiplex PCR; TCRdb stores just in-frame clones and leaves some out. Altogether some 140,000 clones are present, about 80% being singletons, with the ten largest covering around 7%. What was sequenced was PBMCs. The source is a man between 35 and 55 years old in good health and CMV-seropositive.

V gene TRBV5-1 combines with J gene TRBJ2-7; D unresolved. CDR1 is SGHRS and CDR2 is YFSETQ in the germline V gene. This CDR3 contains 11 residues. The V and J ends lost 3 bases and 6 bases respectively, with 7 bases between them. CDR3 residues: CASSWLREQYF. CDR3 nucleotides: TGCGCCAGCAGCTGGTTGCGCGAGCAGTACTTC. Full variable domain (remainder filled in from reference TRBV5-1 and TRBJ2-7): KAGVTQTPRYLIKTRGQQVTLSCSPISGHRSVSWYQQTPGQGLQFLFEYFSETQRNKGNFPGRFSGRQFSNSRSEMNVSTLELGDSALYLCASSWLREQYFGPGTRLTVT.

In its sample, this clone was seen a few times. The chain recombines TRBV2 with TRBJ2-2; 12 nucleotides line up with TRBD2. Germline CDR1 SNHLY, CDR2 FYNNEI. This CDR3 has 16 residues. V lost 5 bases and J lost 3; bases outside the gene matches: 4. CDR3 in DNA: TGTGCCAGCAGTCCTAGCGGGAGGGCCGACACCGGGGAGCTGTTTTTT. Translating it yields CASSPSGRADTGELFF.

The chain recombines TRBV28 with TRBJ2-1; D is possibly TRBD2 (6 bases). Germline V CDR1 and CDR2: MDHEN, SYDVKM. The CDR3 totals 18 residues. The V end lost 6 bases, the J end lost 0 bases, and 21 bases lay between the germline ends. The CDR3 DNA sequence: TGTGCCAGCAGCAGTTTGGGGGACTCTTTGAGCTCCTACAATGAGCAGTTCTTC. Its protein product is CASSSLGDSLSSYNEQFF. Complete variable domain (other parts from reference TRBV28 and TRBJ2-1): DVKVTQSSRYLVKRTGEKVFLECVQDMDHENMFWYRQDPGLGLRLIYFSYDVKMKEKGDIPEGYSVSREKKERFSLILESASTNQTSMYLCASSSLGDSLSSYNEQFFGPGTRLTVL.

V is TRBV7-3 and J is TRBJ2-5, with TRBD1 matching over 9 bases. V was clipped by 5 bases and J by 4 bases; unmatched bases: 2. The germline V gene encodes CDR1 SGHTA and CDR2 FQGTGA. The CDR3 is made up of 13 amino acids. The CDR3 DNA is TGTGCCAGCAGCATGGACAGGGGAGAGACCCAGTACTTC. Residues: CASSMDRGETQYF.

The CDR3 here is CASSVDGRAFDEQFF. The CDR3 DNA follows: TGTGCCAGCAGCGTAGACGGGAGGGCCTTCGATGAGCAGTTCTTC. The rearrangement uses TRBV9 and TRBJ2-1, with 8 nucleotides matching TRBD2. J was trimmed by 8 bases and V by 0 bases; bases with no gene match: 7. CDR1 is SGDLS and CDR2 is YYNGEE in the germline V gene. The length of the CDR3 is 15 residues.

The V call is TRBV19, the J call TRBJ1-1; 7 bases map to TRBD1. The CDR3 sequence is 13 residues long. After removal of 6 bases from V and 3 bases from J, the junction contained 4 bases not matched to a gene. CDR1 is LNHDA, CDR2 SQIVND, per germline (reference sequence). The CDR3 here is CASSADRDTEAFF. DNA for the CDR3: TGTGCCAGTAGCGCAGACAGGGACACTGAAGCTTTCTTT.

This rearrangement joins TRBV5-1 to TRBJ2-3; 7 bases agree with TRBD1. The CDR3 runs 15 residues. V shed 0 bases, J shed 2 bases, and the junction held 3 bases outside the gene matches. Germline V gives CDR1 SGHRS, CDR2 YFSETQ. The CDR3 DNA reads TGCGCCAGCAGCTTGGCGGACAGGACCACAGATACGCAGTATTTT. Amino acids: CASSLADRTTDTQYF.

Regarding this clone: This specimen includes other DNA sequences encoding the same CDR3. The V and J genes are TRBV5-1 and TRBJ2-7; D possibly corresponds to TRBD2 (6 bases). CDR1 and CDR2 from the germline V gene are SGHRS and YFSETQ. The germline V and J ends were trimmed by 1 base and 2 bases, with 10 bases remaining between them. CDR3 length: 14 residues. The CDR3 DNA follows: TGCGCCAGCAGCTTGTTGGGGGGTACCTACGAGCAGTACTTC. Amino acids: CASSLLGGTYEQYF.

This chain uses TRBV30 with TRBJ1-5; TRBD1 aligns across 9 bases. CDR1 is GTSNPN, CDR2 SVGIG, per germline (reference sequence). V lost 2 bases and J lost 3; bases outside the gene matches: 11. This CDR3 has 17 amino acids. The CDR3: CAWSLRTGDIFNQPQHF. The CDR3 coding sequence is TGTGCCTGGAGTCTCAGGACAGGGGACATATTCAATCAGCCCCAGCATTTT.

The CDR3 sequence is CASSPSGVFGANVLTF. CDR3 nucleotides: TGTGCCAGCAGTCCCTCAGGGGTGTTTGGGGCCAACGTCCTGACTTTC. This sequence joins TRBV27 and TRBJ2-6; D possibly corresponds to TRBD1 (6 bases). V dropped 5 bases and J dropped 3 bases, with 14 bases sitting between them. CDR3 size: 16 residues. From germline, CDR1 is MNHEY and CDR2 SMNVEV (reference sequence). The variable domain in full, with the rest retrieved from reference TRBV27 and TRBJ2-6, is EAQVTQNPRYLITVTGKKLTVTCSQNMNHEYMSWYRQDPGLGLRQIYYSMNVEVTDKGDVPEGYKVSRKEKRNFPLILESPSPNQTSLYFCASSPSGVFGANVLTFGAGSRLTVL.

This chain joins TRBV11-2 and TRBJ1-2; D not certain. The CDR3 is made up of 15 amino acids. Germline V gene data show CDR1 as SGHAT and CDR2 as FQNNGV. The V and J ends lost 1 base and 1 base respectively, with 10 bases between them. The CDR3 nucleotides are TGTGCCAGCAGCTTAGGGTGGAGTCTTAACTATGGCTACACCTTC. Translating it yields CASSLGWSLNYGYTF.

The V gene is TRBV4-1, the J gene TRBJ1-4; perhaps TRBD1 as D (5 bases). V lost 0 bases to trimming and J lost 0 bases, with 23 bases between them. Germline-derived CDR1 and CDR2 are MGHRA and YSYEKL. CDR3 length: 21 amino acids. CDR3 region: CASSQDSLAIDRIATNEKLFF. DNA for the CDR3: TGCGCCAGCAGCCAAGATTCTTTGGCCATCGACAGAATTGCAACTAATGAAAAACTGTTTTTT.

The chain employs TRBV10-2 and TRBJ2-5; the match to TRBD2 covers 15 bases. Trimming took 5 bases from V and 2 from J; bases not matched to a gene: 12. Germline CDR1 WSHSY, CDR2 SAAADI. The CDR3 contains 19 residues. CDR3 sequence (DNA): TGCGCCAGCAGTTTCGGACTAGCGGGAGGGGCGGGGGGGCAAGAGACCCAGTACTTC. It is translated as CASSFGLAGGAGGQETQYF.

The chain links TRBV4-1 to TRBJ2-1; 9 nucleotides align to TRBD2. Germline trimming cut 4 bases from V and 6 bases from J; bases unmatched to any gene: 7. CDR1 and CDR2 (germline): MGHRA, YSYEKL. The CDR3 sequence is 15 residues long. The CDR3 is CASSPRLAAINEQFF. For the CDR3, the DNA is TGCGCCAGCAGCCCCAGACTAGCGGCTATCAATGAGCAGTTCTTC.

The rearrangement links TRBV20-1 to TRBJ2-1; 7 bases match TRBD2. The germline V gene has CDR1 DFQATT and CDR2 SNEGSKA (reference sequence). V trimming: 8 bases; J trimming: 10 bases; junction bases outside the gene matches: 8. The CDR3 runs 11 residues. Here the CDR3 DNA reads TGCAGTCTAACTGCGCGGGAGGAGCAGTTCTTC. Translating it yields CSLTAREEQFF.

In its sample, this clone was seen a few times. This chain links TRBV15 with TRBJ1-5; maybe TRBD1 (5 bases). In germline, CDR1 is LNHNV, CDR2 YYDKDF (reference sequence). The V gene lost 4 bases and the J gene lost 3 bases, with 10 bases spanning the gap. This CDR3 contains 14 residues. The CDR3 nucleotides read TGTGCCACCAGCATATCAGGGTACAATCAGCCCCAGCATTTT. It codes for CATSISGYNQPQHF.

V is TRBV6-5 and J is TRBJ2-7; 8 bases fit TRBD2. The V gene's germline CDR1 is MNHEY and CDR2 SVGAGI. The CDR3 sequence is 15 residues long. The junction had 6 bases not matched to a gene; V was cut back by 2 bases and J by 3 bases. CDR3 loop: CASSYHLAGDYEQYF. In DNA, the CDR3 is TGTGCCAGCAGTTACCACCTAGCGGGTGACTACGAGCAGTACTTC.

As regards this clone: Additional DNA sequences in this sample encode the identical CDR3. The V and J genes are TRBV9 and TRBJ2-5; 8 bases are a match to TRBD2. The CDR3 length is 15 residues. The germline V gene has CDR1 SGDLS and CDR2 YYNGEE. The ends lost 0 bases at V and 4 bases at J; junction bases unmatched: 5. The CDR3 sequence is CASSVGTSQRETQYF. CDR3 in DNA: TGTGCCAGCAGCGTAGGGACTAGCCAGCGAGAGACCCAGTACTTC.

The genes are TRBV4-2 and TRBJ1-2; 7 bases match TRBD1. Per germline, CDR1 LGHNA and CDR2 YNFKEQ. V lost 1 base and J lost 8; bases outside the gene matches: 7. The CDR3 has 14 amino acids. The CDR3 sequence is CASSQATGDRGYTF. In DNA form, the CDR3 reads TGTGCCAGCAGCCAAGCCACAGGGGATCGAGGCTACACCTTC.

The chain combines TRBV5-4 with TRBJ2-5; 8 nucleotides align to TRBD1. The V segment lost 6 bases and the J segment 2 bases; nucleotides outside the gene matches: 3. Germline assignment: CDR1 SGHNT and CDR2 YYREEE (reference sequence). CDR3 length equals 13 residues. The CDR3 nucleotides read TGTGCCAGCACCCGGGACAGGCAAGAGACCCAGTACTTC. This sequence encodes CASTRDRQETQYF.

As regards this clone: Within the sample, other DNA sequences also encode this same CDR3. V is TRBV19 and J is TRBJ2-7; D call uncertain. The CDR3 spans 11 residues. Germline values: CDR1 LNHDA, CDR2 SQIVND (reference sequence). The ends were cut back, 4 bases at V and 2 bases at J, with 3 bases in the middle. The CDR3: CASSTAYEQYF. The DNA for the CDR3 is TGTGCCAGTAGTACCGCCTACGAGCAGTACTTC.

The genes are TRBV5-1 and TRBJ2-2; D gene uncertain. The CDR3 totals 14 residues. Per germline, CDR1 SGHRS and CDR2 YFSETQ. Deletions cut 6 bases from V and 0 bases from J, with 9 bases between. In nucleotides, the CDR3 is TGCGCCAGCACCGTCCAGGCGAACACCGGGGAGCTGTTTTTT. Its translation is CASTVQANTGELFF.

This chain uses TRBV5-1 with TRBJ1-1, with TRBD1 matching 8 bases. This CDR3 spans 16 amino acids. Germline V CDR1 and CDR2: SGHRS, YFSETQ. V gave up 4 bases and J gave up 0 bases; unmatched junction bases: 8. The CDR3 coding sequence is TGCGCCAGCAGCGGGGGGACAGGTAACCTGAACACTGAAGCTTTCTTT. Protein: CASSGGTGNLNTEAFF. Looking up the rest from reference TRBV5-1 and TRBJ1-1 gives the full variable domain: KAGVTQTPRYLIKTRGQQVTLSCSPISGHRSVSWYQQTPGQGLQFLFEYFSETQRNKGNFPGRFSGRQFSNSRSEMNVSTLELGDSALYLCASSGGTGNLNTEAFFGQGTRLTVV.

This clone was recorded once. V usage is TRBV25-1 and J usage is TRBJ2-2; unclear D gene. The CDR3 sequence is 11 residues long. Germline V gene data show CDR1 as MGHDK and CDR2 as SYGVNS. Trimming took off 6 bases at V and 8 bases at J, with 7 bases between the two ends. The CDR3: CASREKGELFF. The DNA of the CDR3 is TGTGCCAGCAGAGAGAAAGGGGAGCTGTTTTTT.

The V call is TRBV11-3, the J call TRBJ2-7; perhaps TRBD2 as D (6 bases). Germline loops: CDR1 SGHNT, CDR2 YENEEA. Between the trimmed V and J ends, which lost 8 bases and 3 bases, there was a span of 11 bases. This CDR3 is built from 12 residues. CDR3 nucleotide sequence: TGTGCCAGCTCGGGGGAAGGCTACGAGCAGTACTTC. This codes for CASSGEGYEQYF.

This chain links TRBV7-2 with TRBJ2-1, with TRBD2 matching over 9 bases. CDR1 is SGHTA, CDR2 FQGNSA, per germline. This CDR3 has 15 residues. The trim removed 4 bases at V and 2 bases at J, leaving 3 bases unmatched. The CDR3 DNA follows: TGTGCCAGCAGCTCTAGCGGGACCCCCTACAATGAGCAGTTCTTC. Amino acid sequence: CASSSSGTPYNEQFF.

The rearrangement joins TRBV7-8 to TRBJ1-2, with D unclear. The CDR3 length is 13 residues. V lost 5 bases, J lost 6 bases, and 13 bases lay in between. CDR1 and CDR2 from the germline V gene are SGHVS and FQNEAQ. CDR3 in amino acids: CASSPDDYDGYTF. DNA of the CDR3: TGTGCCAGCAGCCCCGATGACTACGATGGCTACACCTTC.

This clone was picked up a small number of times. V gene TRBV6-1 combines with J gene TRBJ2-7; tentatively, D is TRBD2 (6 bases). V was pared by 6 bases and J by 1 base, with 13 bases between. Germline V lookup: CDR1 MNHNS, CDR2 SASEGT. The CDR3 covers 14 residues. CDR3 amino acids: CASSEPGLSYEQYF. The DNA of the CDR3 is TGTGCCAGCAGCGAACCGGGACTTTCCTACGAGCAGTACTTC.